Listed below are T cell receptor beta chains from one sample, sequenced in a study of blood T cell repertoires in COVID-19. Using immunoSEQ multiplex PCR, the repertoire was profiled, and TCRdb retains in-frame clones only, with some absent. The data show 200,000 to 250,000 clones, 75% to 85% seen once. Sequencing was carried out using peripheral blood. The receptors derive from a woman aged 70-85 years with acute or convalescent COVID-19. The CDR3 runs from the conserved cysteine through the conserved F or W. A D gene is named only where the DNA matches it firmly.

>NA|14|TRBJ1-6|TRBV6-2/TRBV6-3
CASSYAGENSPLHF
TGTGCCAGCAGTTACGCTGGAGAGAATTCACCCCTCCACTTT
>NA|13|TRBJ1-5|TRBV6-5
CASSWRGNQPQHF
TGTGCCAGCAGTTGGCGGGGTAATCAGCCCCAGCATTTT
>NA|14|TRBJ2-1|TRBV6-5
CASSLQSSYNEQFF
TGTGCCAGCAGTTTACAAAGCTCCTACAATGAGCAGTTCTTC
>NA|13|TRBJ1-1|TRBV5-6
CASSLAGNTEAFF
TGTGCCAGCAGCTTGGCGGGGAACACTGAAGCTTTCTTT
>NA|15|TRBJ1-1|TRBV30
CAWTNTGTPRTEAFF
TGTGCCTGGACGAACACCGGGACACCGAGGACTGAAGCTTTCTTT
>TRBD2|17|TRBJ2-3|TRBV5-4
CASSVKTSGGPRDTQYF
TGTGCCAGCAGCGTGAAGACTAGCGGGGGACCGAGGGATACGCAGTATTTT
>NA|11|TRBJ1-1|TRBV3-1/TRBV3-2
CASSLRKEAFF
TGTGCCAGCAGCCTTCGAAAGGAGGCTTTCTTT
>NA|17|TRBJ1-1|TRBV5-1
CASSLFGTNRRNTEAFF
TGCGCCAGCAGCTTGTTTGGTACTAATAGAAGGAACACTGAAGCTTTCTTT
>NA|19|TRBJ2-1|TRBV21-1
CASSKKLRGGQGQLSEQFF
TGTGCCAGCAGCAAAAAATTGCGGGGGGGACAGGGGCAGCTCAGTGAGCAGTTCTTC
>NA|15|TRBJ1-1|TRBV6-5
CASSYSGGWGTEAFF
TGTGCCAGCAGTTACTCGGGGGGTTGGGGGACTGAAGCTTTCTTT
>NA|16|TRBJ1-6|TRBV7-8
CASSLDGGGYNSPLHF
TGTGCCAGCAGCTTAGATGGGGGCGGCTATAATTCACCCCTCCACTTT
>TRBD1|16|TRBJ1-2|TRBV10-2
CASSESTGTGPYGYTF
TGCGCCAGCAGTGAGTCGACCGGGACAGGACCCTATGGCTACACCTTC
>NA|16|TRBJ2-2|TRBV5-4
CASSGTTGRRTGELFF
TGTGCCAGCAGCGGTACTACAGGAAGGAGAACCGGGGAGCTGTTTTTT
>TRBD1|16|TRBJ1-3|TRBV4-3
CASSQGGRGLGNTIYF
TGCGCCAGCAGCCAAGGGGGCAGGGGGCTTGGAAACACCATATATTTT
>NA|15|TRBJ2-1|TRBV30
CAWSAWGGPGNEQFF
TGTGCCTGGAGTGCCTGGGGGGGGCCAGGCAATGAGCAGTTCTTC